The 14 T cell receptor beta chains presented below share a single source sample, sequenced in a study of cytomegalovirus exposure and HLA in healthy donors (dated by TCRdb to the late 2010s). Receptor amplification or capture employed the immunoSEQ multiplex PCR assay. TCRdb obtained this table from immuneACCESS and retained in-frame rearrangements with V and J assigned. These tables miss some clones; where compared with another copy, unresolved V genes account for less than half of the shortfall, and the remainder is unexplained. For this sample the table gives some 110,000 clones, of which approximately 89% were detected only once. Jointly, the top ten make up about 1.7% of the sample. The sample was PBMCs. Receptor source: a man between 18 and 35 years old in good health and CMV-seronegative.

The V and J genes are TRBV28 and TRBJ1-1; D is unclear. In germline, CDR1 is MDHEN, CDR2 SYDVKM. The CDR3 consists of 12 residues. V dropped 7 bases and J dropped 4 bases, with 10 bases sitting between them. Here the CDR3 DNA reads TGTGCCAGCAATTCTAGGCGCACTGAAGCTTTCTTT. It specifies CASNSRRTEAFF.

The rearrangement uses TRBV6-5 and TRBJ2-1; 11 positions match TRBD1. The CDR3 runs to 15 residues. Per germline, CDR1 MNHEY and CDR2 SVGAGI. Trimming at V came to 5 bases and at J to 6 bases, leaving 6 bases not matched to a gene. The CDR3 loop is CASSQPGQGVNEQFF. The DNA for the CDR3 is TGTGCCAGCAGTCAACCGGGACAGGGGGTCAATGAGCAGTTCTTC.

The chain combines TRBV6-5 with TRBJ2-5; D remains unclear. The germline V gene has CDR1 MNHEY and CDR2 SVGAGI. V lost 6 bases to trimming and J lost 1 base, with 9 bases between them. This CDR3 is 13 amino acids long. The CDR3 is CASRVRIQETQYF. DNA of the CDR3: TGTGCCAGCAGGGTCAGAATCCAAGAGACCCAGTACTTC.

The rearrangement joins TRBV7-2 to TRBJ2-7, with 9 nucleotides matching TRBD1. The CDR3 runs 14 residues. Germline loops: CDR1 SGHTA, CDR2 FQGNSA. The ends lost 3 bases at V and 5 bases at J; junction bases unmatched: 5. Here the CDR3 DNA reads TGTGCCAGCAGCTTTTCCGGGGACAGGGACGAGCAGTACTTC. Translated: CASSFSGDRDEQYF.

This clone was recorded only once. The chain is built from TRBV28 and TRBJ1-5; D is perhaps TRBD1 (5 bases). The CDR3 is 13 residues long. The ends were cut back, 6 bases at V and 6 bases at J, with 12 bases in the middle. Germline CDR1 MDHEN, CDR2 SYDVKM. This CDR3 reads CASRPFRGQPQHF. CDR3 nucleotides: TGTGCCAGCAGACCCTTTAGGGGTCAGCCCCAGCATTTT.

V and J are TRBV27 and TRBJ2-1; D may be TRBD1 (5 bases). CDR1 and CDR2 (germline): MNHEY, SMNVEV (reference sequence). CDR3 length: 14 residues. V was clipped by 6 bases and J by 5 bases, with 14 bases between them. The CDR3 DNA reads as TGTGCCAGCAGGGTGCCAGGGCCTGACAATGAGCAGTTCTTC. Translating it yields CASRVPGPDNEQFF.

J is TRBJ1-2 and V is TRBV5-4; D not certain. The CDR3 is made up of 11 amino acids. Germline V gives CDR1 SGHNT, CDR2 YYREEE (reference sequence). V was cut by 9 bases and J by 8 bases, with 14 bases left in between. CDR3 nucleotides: TGTGCCACCTTCTATGATCGGGGCTACACCTTC. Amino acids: CATFYDRGYTF.

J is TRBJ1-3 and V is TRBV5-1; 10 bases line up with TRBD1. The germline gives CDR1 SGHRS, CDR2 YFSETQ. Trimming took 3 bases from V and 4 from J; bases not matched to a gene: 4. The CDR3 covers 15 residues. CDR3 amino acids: CASSWTGGIGNTIYF. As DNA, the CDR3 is TGCGCCAGCAGCTGGACAGGGGGGATCGGAAACACCATATATTTT.

CDR3 in DNA: TGTGCCAGCAGCTGGAATAGCGGGAGGGACCCAAGTGGCATTCAGTACTTC. Protein product: CASSWNSGRDPSGIQYF. The chain employs TRBV11-2 and TRBJ2-4, with 11 bases matching TRBD2. The CDR3 loop spans 17 amino acids. CDR1 is SGHAT and CDR2 is FQNNGV in the germline V gene. The J segment lost 9 bases and the V segment lost 4 bases, leaving 14 bases of the junction unmatched.

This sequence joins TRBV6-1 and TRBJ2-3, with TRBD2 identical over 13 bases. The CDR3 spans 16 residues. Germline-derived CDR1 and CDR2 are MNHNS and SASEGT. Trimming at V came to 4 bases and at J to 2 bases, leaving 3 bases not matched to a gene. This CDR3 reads CASSATSGRVTDTQYF. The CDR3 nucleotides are TGTGCCAGCAGTGCAACTAGCGGGAGGGTCACAGATACGCAGTATTTT.

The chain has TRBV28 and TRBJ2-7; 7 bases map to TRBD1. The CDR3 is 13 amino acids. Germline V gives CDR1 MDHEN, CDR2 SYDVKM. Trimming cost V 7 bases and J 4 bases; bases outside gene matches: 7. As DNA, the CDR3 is TGTGCCAGCACTATCCACAGGGGATACGAGCAGTACTTC. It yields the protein CASTIHRGYEQYF.

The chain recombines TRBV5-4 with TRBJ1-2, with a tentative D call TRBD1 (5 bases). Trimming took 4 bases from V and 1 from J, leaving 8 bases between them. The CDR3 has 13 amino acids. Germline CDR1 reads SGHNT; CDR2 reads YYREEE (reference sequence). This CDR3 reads CASSGQGNYGYTF. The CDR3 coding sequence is TGTGCCAGCAGCGGGCAGGGTAACTATGGCTACACCTTC.

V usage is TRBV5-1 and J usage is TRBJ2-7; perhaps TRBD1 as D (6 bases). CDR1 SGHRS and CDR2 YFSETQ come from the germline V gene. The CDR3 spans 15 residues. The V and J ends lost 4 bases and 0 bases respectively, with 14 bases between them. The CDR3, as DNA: TGCGCCAGCAGCGTCCGGGACACTAGCTCCTACGAGCAGTACTTC. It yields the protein CASSVRDTSSYEQYF.

CDR3 region: CASSFGDRQYEQYF. CDR3 bases: TGTGCCAGCAGCTTTGGTGACAGGCAGTACGAGCAGTACTTC. J is TRBJ2-7 and V is TRBV5-6; tentatively, D is TRBD1 (6 bases). The CDR3 is made up of 14 amino acids. The V end lost 2 bases, the J end lost 4 bases, and 13 bases lay between the germline ends. In germline, CDR1 is SGHDT, CDR2 YYEEEE.